These 18 T cell receptor beta chains were all obtained from the same sample, sequenced in a study of T-cell reconstitution after alpha-beta-depleted transplantation in children. Unique molecular identifiers were used to barcode this TCRbeta library. Each CDR3 protein gets one entry after TCRdb re-called the PCR reads with MiXCR. Among 200,000 to 250,000 distinct CDR3 sequences listed, just under 8.5% were seen once. Sample: PBMCs, mostly from graft donor cells, taken 180 days after TCRalphabeta/CD19-depleted stem cell transplant. All receptors come from a male patient younger than 18 who had a stem cell transplant for acute lymphoblastic leukemia, so the T cells may come from the graft donor.

This clonotype has ten or more counts. J is TRBJ2-7 and V is TRBV28; no clear D. Deletions cut 1 base from V and 4 bases from J, with 8 bases between. The CDR3 is made up of 13 amino acids. Looked up from germline, CDR1 is MDHEN and CDR2 is SYDVKM. Here the CDR3 reads CASSLSVGYEQYF. The CDR3 DNA is TGTGCCAGCAGTTTATCGGTGGGGTACGAGCAGTACTTC. Full variable domain (outside the CDR3, taken from reference TRBV28 and TRBJ2-7): DVKVTQSSRYLVKRTGEKVFLECVQDMDHENMFWYRQDPGLGLRLIYFSYDVKMKEKGDIPEGYSVSREKKERFSLILESASTNQTSMYLCASSLSVGYEQYFGPGTRLTVT.

There are many counts of this clonotype. The chain uses TRBV18 and TRBJ2-1; TRBD2 agrees at 10 bases. Trimming cost V 1 base and J 6 bases; bases outside gene matches: 3. CDR3 length: 15 amino acids. The germline V gene has CDR1 KGHSH and CDR2 LQKENI. Written as DNA, the CDR3 is TGTGCCAGCTCACCACTAAGCGGGGGGGCCAATGAGCAGTTCTTC. The encoded protein is CASSPLSGGANEQFF.

The chain is built from TRBV9 and TRBJ2-7; 7 bases match TRBD1. CDR1 and CDR2 from the germline V gene are SGDLS and YYNGEE. This CDR3 region has 16 residues. V was pared by 0 bases and J by 2 bases, with 8 bases of the junction left unmatched. This CDR3 is CASSVAVGTATYEQYF. Written as DNA, the CDR3 is TGTGCCAGCAGCGTAGCGGTGGGGACAGCGACCTACGAGCAGTACTTC. Variable domain in full (rest from reference TRBV9 and TRBJ2-7): DSGVTQTPKHLITATGQRVTLRCSPRSGDLSVYWYQQSLDQGLQFLIQYYNGEERAKGNILERFSAQQFPDLHSELNLSSLELGDSALYFCASSVAVGTATYEQYFGPGTRLTVT.

Comments on this clonotype: This may be a read error: a much more frequent sequence differs by one nucleotide. The genes are TRBV7-2 and TRBJ2-7; the D call may be TRBD1 or TRBD2 (5 bases each). V shed 4 bases and J shed 9 bases, with 10 bases lying between them. Per the germline V gene, CDR1 is SGHTA and CDR2 is FQGNSA. The CDR3 is 11 residues long. As DNA, the CDR3 is TGTGCCAGCAGCTGCACAGGACTGCAGTACTTC. Amino acids: CASSCTGLQYF.

Many counts were recorded for this clonotype. The chain couples TRBV29-1 to TRBJ2-7; 7 nucleotides line up with TRBD2. The CDR3 consists of 14 residues. J lost 5 bases, V lost 4 bases, and 11 bases had no gene match. Germline-derived CDR1 and CDR2 are SQVTM and ANQGSEA. The CDR3 loop reads CSVALADPRNEQYF. CDR3 in DNA: TGCAGCGTTGCCCTAGCGGACCCTCGGAACGAGCAGTACTTC.

In its sample, this clonotype was seen many times. The chain has TRBV5-1 and TRBJ2-1; a weak D match, TRBD2 (7 bases). The length of the CDR3 is 14 residues. The germline V and J ends were trimmed by 2 bases and 5 bases, with 11 bases remaining between them. CDR1 and CDR2 from the germline V gene are SGHRS and YFSETQ. The CDR3 DNA follows: TGCGCCAGCAGCTTACAGGGAGGGGACAATGAGCAGTTCTTC. As protein: CASSLQGGDNEQFF.

This clonotype appeared a few times. The chain has TRBV20-1 and TRBJ1-2, with a tentative D call TRBD1 (5 bases). The V gene lost 7 bases and the J gene lost 2 bases, with 8 bases spanning the gap. The CDR3 runs 11 residues. The germline V gene encodes CDR1 DFQATT and CDR2 SNEGSKA (reference sequence). The CDR3 DNA reads TGCAGTGTTAGGGACAACTATGGCTACACCTTC. Protein product: CSVRDNYGYTF.

This clonotype was observed at least ten times. This chain links TRBV13 with TRBJ1-1, with D possibly matching TRBD1 (6 bases). The germline V gene encodes CDR1 PRHDT and CDR2 FYEKMQ (reference sequence). V lost 5 bases to trimming and J lost 5 bases, with 12 bases between them. This CDR3 spans 13 amino acids. Here the CDR3 reads CASSAGGGTEAFF. The CDR3 coding sequence is TGTGCCAGCAGCGCAGGAGGGGGAACTGAAGCTTTCTTT.

This clonotype occurred many times. The V call is TRBV15, the J call TRBJ2-5; 8 bases align to TRBD1. Germline V lookup: CDR1 LNHNV, CDR2 YYDKDF (reference sequence). Germline trimming cut 2 bases from V and 5 bases from J; bases unmatched to any gene: 7. CDR3 length: 15 amino acids. The CDR3, as DNA: TGTGCCACCAGCAGACCGACAGGGGCGCTTGAGACCCAGTACTTC. Amino acid sequence: CATSRPTGALETQYF.

This chain links TRBV13 with TRBJ1-2, with D tentatively TRBD1 (6 bases). With 5 bases removed from V and 8 bases from J, the gap between germline ends came to 15 bases. The CDR3 is made up of 13 amino acids. Germline CDR1 and CDR2: PRHDT and FYEKMQ (reference sequence). The CDR3 bases are TGTGCCAGCAGCGCCGGAGGGCAGGGGGGCTACACCTTC. It specifies CASSAGGQGGYTF.

Of note for this clonotype: A much larger clone sits a single nucleotide away, making a read error possible. The V gene is TRBV28, the J gene TRBJ2-5, with D possibly TRBD1 on 7 matching bases. Germline V gene lookup returns CDR1 MDHEN and CDR2 SYDVKM. CDR3 size: 17 residues. CDR3 protein: CASSSALLQGRQEAQYF. The CDR3 nucleotides read TGTGCCAGCAGTTCGGCGTTATTACAGGGGAGGCAAGAGGCCCAGTACTTC.

This clonotype was observed many times. The CDR3 loop is CASTTTWDRGDNEQFF. The CDR3 DNA reads as TGTGCCAGTACGACGACCTGGGACAGGGGTGACAATGAGCAGTTCTTC. This rearrangement joins TRBV19 to TRBJ2-1, with 10 positions matching TRBD1. This CDR3 has 16 residues. V shed 7 bases and J 5 bases; nucleotides not matched to a gene: 11. The germline V gene encodes CDR1 LNHDA and CDR2 SQIVND (reference sequence).

At least ten counts were recorded for this clonotype. The chain recombines TRBV6-5 with TRBJ2-7; D unresolved. Germline assignment: CDR1 MNHEY and CDR2 SVGAGI. There are 14 residues in the CDR3. V was clipped by 2 bases and J by 1 base, with 9 bases between them. The CDR3 DNA reads TGTGCCAGCAGTTACGGTCAAGGTTCCTACGAGCAGTACTTC. This encodes CASSYGQGSYEQYF.

At least ten counts were recorded for this clonotype. V usage is TRBV15 and J usage is TRBJ1-1, with TRBD1 as a possible D gene (6 bases). This CDR3 is 17 amino acids long. Germline V CDR1 and CDR2: LNHNV, YYDKDF (reference sequence). V lost 0 bases to trimming and J lost 4 bases, with 18 bases between them. The DNA for the CDR3 is TGTGCCACCAGCAGAGATTGGAGGGGGGCAGGGACCACTGAAGCTTTCTTT. As protein: CATSRDWRGAGTTEAFF.

This chain uses TRBV7-6 with TRBJ2-1, with D possibly being TRBD2 (6 bases). The CDR3 runs 15 residues. V was cut by 5 bases and J by 7 bases, with 18 bases left in between. Germline values: CDR1 SGHVS, CDR2 FNYEAQ. CDR3: CASSARDSALNEQFF. The CDR3 DNA reads TGTGCCAGCAGCGCCCGGGACTCCGCTTTAAATGAGCAGTTCTTC.

Concerning this clonotype itself: Being one base from a much bigger clone, this may be a read error. The chain uses TRBV6-5 and TRBJ1-2; D is ambiguous. This CDR3 has 13 amino acids. V was cut by 7 bases and J by 4 bases, with 13 bases left in between. Germline lookup yields CDR1 MNHEY and CDR2 SVGAGI. CDR3 protein: CASTSDKLYGYTF. The CDR3 DNA reads as TGTGCCAGCACTTCTGACAAGCTCTATGGCTACACCTTC.

This clonotype was picked up many times. This chain uses TRBV9 with TRBJ2-5; tentative D call: TRBD1 (5 bases). The ends were cut back, 3 bases at V and 9 bases at J, with 9 bases in the middle. From germline, CDR1 is SGDLS and CDR2 YYNGEE. The CDR3 runs 11 residues. The DNA for the CDR3 is TGTGCCAGCAGCGAGACCAGGGCCCAGTACTTC. Translated, it gives CASSETRAQYF.

The chain is built from TRBV19 and TRBJ2-1, with 14 bases fitting TRBD2. The length of the CDR3 is 17 residues. Germline CDR1 is LNHDA and CDR2 is SQIVND (reference sequence). V was pared by 5 bases and J by 10 bases, with 13 bases of the junction left unmatched. In nucleotides, the CDR3 is TGTGCCAGTAGTTCCCTGCGACCGGGACTAGCGGGAGTGGAGCAGTTCTTC. Its protein is CASSSLRPGLAGVEQFF.